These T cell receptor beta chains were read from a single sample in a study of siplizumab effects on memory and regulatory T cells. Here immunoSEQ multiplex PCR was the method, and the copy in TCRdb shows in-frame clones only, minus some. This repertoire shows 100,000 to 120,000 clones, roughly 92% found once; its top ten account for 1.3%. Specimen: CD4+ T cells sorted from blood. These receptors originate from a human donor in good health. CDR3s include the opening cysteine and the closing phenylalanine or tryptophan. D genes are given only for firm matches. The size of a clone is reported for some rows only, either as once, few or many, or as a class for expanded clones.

CDR3: CASSLVVSGRSADTQYF
DNA: TGTGCCAGCAGCTTAGTGGTTAGCGGGAGATCGGCAGATACGCAGTATTTT
D: TRBD2
J: TRBJ2-3
V: TRBV7-6
size: -

CDR3: CAWTTPSYEQYF
DNA: TGTGCCTGGACCACCCCTTCCTACGAGCAGTACTTC
D: -
J: TRBJ2-7
V: TRBV30
size: -

CDR3: CSVPTSGGATDTQYF
DNA: TGCAGCGTTCCTACTAGCGGGGGAGCCACAGATACGCAGTATTTT
D: TRBD2
J: TRBJ2-3
V: TRBV29-1
size: -

CDR3: CASSKTLSYNQPQHF
DNA: TGTGCCAGCAGTAAAACTCTTTCATACAATCAGCCCCAGCATTTT
D: -
J: TRBJ1-5
V: TRBV6-5
size: -

CDR3: CASSYEYEQYF
DNA: TGTGCCAGCAGCTATGAGTACGAGCAGTACTTC
D: -
J: TRBJ2-7
V: TRBV7-8
size: -

CDR3: CASSQDRWQNIQYF
DNA: TGCGCCAGCAGCCAAGATCGCTGGCAAAACATTCAGTACTTC
D: -
J: TRBJ2-4
V: TRBV4-1
size: -

CDR3: CASSPGWDSRSYEQYF
DNA: TGTGCCAGCAGCCCCGGATGGGACTCCCGATCATACGAGCAGTACTTC
D: -
J: TRBJ2-7
V: TRBV7-9
size: -

CDR3: CASSLTREQYF
DNA: TGTGCCAGCAGTTTGACGAGAGAGCAGTACTTC
D: -
J: TRBJ2-7
V: TRBV28
size: -

CDR3: CASSWTSGGAYEQYF
DNA: TGTGCCAGCAGCTGGACTAGCGGGGGGGCCTACGAGCAGTACTTC
D: TRBD2
J: TRBJ2-7
V: TRBV6-5
size: -

CDR3: CASSRDIRNEQFF
DNA: TGTGCCAGCAGCCGGGACATCCGAAATGAGCAGTTCTTC
D: -
J: TRBJ2-1
V: TRBV7-3
size: -

CDR3: CASSPTQATYNEQFF
DNA: TGCGCCAGCAGCCCAACCCAGGCCACCTACAATGAGCAGTTCTTC
D: -
J: TRBJ2-1
V: TRBV5-1
size: -

CDR3: CASSQDPTGFIYGYTF
DNA: TGTGCCAGCAGCCAAGATCCAACAGGGTTTATCTATGGCTACACCTTC
D: -
J: TRBJ1-2
V: TRBV4-2
size: -

CDR3: CASSLVAAGSQYF
DNA: TGTGCCAGCAGCTTAGTTGCTGCGGGGTCCCAGTACTTC
D: -
J: TRBJ2-5
V: TRBV7-3
size: -

CDR3: CASSLVRQFTGELFF
DNA: TGTGCCAGCAGCTTAGTAAGGCAATTCACCGGGGAGCTGTTTTTT
D: -
J: TRBJ2-2
V: TRBV7-4
size: -

CDR3: CASIPGGGQQETQYF
DNA: TGCGCCAGCATCCCGGGAGGGGGGCAACAAGAGACCCAGTACTTC
D: TRBD2
J: TRBJ2-5
V: TRBV5-1
size: -

CDR3: CASSSGSTSGNTIYF
DNA: TGTGCCAGCAGCTCAGGGAGCACCTCTGGAAACACCATATATTTT
D: -
J: TRBJ1-3
V: TRBV6-1
size: -

CDR3: CASSLAPGQGYEQYF
DNA: TGCGCCAGCAGCTTGGCCCCGGGACAGGGGTACGAGCAGTACTTC
D: TRBD1
J: TRBJ2-7
V: TRBV5-1
size: -

CDR3: CASSLGLPPQSQAQYF
DNA: TGTGCCAGCAGCTTAGGCCTCCCTCCACAATCCCAGGCCCAGTACTTC
D: -
J: TRBJ2-5
V: TRBV13
size: -

CDR3: CASSIPGTGLITQHF
DNA: TGTGCCAGCTCAATTCCCGGGACAGGCTTGATTACCCAGCATTTT
D: TRBD1
J: TRBJ1-5
V: TRBV6-5
size: -

CDR3: CASSQQLPNTGELFF
DNA: TGTGCCAGCAGCCAACAGCTACCGAACACCGGGGAGCTGTTTTTT
D: -
J: TRBJ2-2
V: TRBV14
size: -

CDR3: CASSQEARPSNQPQHF
DNA: TGTGCCAGCAGCCAAGAGGCCAGACCTAGCAATCAGCCCCAGCATTTT
D: -
J: TRBJ1-5
V: TRBV4-2
size: once

CDR3: CASRNRVNQPQHF
DNA: TGTGCCAGCAGGAACAGGGTAAATCAGCCCCAGCATTTT
D: -
J: TRBJ1-5
V: TRBV27
size: -

CDR3: CASRALTTGNTEAFF
DNA: TGTGCCAGCCGAGCCTTGACCACTGGAAACACTGAAGCTTTCTTT
D: -
J: TRBJ1-1
V: TRBV9
size: -

CDR3: CASSLLAGTYNEQFF
DNA: TGTGCCAGTAGTTTACTAGCGGGGACTTACAATGAGCAGTTCTTC
D: TRBD2
J: TRBJ2-1
V: TRBV19
size: -

CDR3: CASSLERGETQYF
DNA: TGTGCCAGCAGCTTAGAGAGAGGGGAGACCCAGTACTTC
D: -
J: TRBJ2-5
V: TRBV7-2
size: -